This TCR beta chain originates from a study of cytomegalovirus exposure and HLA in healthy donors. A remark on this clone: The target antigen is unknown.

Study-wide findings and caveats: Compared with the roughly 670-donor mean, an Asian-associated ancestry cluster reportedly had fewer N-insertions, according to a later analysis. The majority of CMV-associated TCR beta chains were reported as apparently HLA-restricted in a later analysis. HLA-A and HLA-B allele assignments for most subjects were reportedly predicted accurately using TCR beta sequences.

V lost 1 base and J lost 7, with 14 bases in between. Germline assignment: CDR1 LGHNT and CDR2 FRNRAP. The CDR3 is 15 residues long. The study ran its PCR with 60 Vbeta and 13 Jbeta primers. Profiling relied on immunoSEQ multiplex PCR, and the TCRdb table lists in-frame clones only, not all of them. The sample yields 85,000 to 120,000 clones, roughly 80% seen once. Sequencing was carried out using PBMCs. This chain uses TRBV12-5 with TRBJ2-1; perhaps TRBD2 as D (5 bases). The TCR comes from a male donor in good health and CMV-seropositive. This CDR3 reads CASGLARDGGNEQFF. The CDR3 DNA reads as TGTGCTAGTGGTTTGGCCCGGGATGGTGGGAATGAGCAGTTCTTC. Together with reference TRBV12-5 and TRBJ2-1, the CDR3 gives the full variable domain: DARVTQTPRHKVTEMGQEVTMRCQPILGHNTVFWYRQTMMQGLELLAYFRNRAPLDDSGMPKDRFSAEMPDATLATLKIQPSEPRDSAVYFCASGLARDGGNEQFFGPGTRLTVL.